The 25 T cell receptor beta chains below all came from one sample that was sequenced in a study of Siglec-9 on CD8 T cells in melanoma (dated by TCRdb to the late 2010s). Library preparation was by the immunoSEQ multiplex PCR assay. Not all clones reach the TCRdb copy of this immuneACCESS table, which keeps in-frame sequences only. Checked studies attribute under half of the gap to unresolved V genes and leave the rest unexplained. In this sample the table shows 36,000 or so clones, roughly four fifths of which occur a single time. Together, the top ten hold 1.8% of the sample. Input material: Siglec-9- CD8+ T cells sorted from blood. The sample's cell subset or site label, in plain terms: CD8 T cells lacking Siglec-9. Receptors originate from a human donor in good health.

CDR3 loop: CATSRDGEDEQFF. The DNA of the CDR3 is TGTGCCACCAGCAGAGACGGAGAGGATGAGCAGTTCTTC. The chain recombines TRBV15 with TRBJ2-1; D is undetermined. This CDR3 has 13 amino acids. Germline V gene data show CDR1 as LNHNV and CDR2 as YYDKDF (reference sequence). Trimming took 0 bases from V and 8 from J, leaving 8 bases between them.

About this clone itself: Different DNA sequences within this sample yield the same CDR3. This rearrangement joins TRBV29-1 to TRBJ1-1; 11 nucleotides line up with TRBD1. There are 12 residues in the CDR3. V gave up 3 bases and J gave up 6 bases; unmatched junction bases: 0. CDR1 is SQVTM and CDR2 is ANQGSEA in the germline V gene. The CDR3 spells CSVEGQGAEAFF. The CDR3 DNA reads TGCAGCGTTGAGGGACAGGGGGCTGAAGCTTTCTTT.

The V call is TRBV5-1, the J call TRBJ2-3; D gene uncertain. This CDR3 is 15 amino acids long. CDR1 and CDR2 (germline): SGHRS, YFSETQ. V lost 2 bases to trimming and J lost 0 bases, with 10 bases between them. The CDR3 DNA follows: TGCGCCAGCAGCTTTGCGCAGATTAGCACAGATACGCAGTATTTT. It translates to CASSFAQISTDTQYF. Complete variable domain (other parts from reference TRBV5-1 and TRBJ2-3): KAGVTQTPRYLIKTRGQQVTLSCSPISGHRSVSWYQQTPGQGLQFLFEYFSETQRNKGNFPGRFSGRQFSNSRSEMNVSTLELGDSALYLCASSFAQISTDTQYFGPGTRLTVL.

The chain joins TRBV28 to TRBJ2-1; 9 bases are a match to TRBD2. The J segment lost 6 bases and the V segment lost 3 bases, leaving 6 bases of the junction unmatched. This CDR3 is 15 amino acids long. Per the germline V gene, CDR1 is MDHEN and CDR2 is SYDVKM. The CDR3, as DNA: TGTGCCAGCAGTTTCGTAGCGGGAGTCGGCAATGAGCAGTTCTTC. It translates to CASSFVAGVGNEQFF.

Here the CDR3 reads CASSQDGGLRSNEQFF. DNA for the CDR3: TGCGCCAGCAGCCAAGATGGGGGACTCCGTTCTAATGAGCAGTTCTTC. V is TRBV4-1 and J is TRBJ2-1, with D possibly being TRBD2 (6 bases). Trimming left V 0 bases short and J 7 bases short, with 16 bases between. The germline V gene encodes CDR1 MGHRA and CDR2 YSYEKL. There are 16 residues in the CDR3.

The V and J genes are TRBV29-1 and TRBJ2-2; the D call may be TRBD1 or TRBD2 (6 bases each). The CDR3 is 15 amino acids. V was cut by 1 base and J by 2 bases, with 11 bases left in between. CDR1 and CDR2 (germline): SQVTM, ANQGSEA. The CDR3 reads CSVEGGDTNTGELFF. In DNA form, the CDR3 reads TGCAGCGTTGAAGGGGGGGACACCAACACCGGGGAGCTGTTTTTT.

The rearrangement joins TRBV6-1 to TRBJ1-1, with D tentatively TRBD1 (6 bases). The germline V and J ends were trimmed by 2 bases and 3 bases, with 10 bases remaining between them. The CDR3 has 14 amino acids. Germline V CDR1 and CDR2: MNHNS, SASEGT. In DNA form, the CDR3 reads TGTGCCAGCAGTGAATCGCCAGGGGACACTGAAGCTTTCTTT. Protein product: CASSESPGDTEAFF.

The chain combines TRBV5-1 with TRBJ2-1; 9 nucleotides match TRBD1. Trimming cost V 5 bases and J 8 bases; bases outside gene matches: 5. The CDR3 totals 13 residues. Germline assignment: CDR1 SGHRS and CDR2 YFSETQ. The CDR3 bases are TGCGCCAGCAGAGGGACAGGGCATCATGAGCAGTTCTTC. Amino acid sequence: CASRGTGHHEQFF.

This clone has a single count. The chain carries TRBV7-8 and TRBJ2-7; a weak D match, TRBD2 (5 bases). CDR1 is SGHVS, CDR2 FQNEAQ, per germline. This CDR3 spans 15 amino acids. Trimming cost V 1 base and J 3 bases, with 13 bases left between them. The CDR3 DNA reads TGTGCCAGCAGCTTAGAGGGAATTGGAGGCTACGAGCAGTACTTC. As protein: CASSLEGIGGYEQYF.

Turning to this clone: This sample also contains other DNA sequences that code for the same CDR3. The chain links TRBV6-5 to TRBJ2-2; the D is unclear. CDR3 size: 15 residues. Germline loops: CDR1 MNHEY, CDR2 SVGAGI. Between the trimmed V and J ends, which lost 4 bases and 4 bases, there was a span of 13 bases. The CDR3 loop reads CASSLVPAVTGELFF. CDR3 in DNA: TGTGCCAGCAGTTTAGTCCCGGCTGTCACCGGGGAGCTGTTTTTT.

J is TRBJ1-6 and V is TRBV4-1, with a possible D match to TRBD1 (5 bases). V lost 0 bases, J lost 9 bases, and 15 bases lay in between. The CDR3 consists of 16 residues. From germline, CDR1 is MGHRA and CDR2 YSYEKL. CDR3 loop: CASSQDDGARGSPLHF. The CDR3 DNA sequence: TGCGCCAGCAGCCAAGATGATGGGGCGCGTGGTTCACCCCTCCACTTT.

The chain is built from TRBV7-2 and TRBJ2-5, with TRBD1 matching 10 bases. The CDR3 length is 15 residues. CDR1 is SGHTA and CDR2 is FQGNSA in the germline V gene. Trimming at V came to 3 bases and at J to 3 bases, leaving 4 bases not matched to a gene. In nucleotides, the CDR3 is TGTGCCAGCAGCTTCCGGGACAGGGGAGAAGAGACCCAGTACTTC. Amino acid sequence: CASSFRDRGEETQYF.

The gene calls are TRBV10-2 and TRBJ2-1; D not certain. CDR3 length: 13 residues. V was shortened by 7 bases and J by 4 bases, with 11 bases between the two germline ends. CDR1 and CDR2 from the germline V gene are WSHSY and SAAADI. The chain's CDR3 is CASTQTLYNEQFF. The CDR3 nucleotides read TGCGCCAGCACACAGACACTTTACAATGAGCAGTTCTTC.

The gene calls are TRBV19 and TRBJ1-2; D is possibly TRBD1 (5 bases). Trimming removed 7 bases from V and 4 bases from J, with 16 bases in between. Germline-derived CDR1 and CDR2 are LNHDA and SQIVND (reference sequence). The CDR3 runs to 14 residues. For the CDR3, the DNA is TGTGCCAGTACCCCCTCAGGGACCTCCTATGGCTACACCTTC. Translation gives CASTPSGTSYGYTF.

The V gene is TRBV30, the J gene TRBJ1-2; no clear D. The CDR3 spans 13 residues. V lost 3 bases and J 2 bases, leaving 10 bases between the germline ends. CDR1 and CDR2 (germline): GTSNPN, SVGIG (reference sequence). The DNA of the CDR3 is TGTGCCTGGAGGCCCCCTCAAAACTATGGCTACACCTTC. Protein: CAWRPPQNYGYTF.

V usage is TRBV7-6 and J usage is TRBJ2-1; 7 bases line up with TRBD2. The CDR3 length is 15 residues. Germline values: CDR1 SGHVS, CDR2 FNYEAQ. V lost 4 bases, J lost 6 bases, and 9 bases stayed unmatched. As DNA, the CDR3 is TGTGCCAGCAGCTACCGGGGGGTAGGAATCAATGAGCAGTTCTTC. This sequence encodes CASSYRGVGINEQFF.

The chain joins TRBV19 to TRBJ1-1, with D tentatively TRBD1 (5 bases). Germline V gene lookup returns CDR1 LNHDA and CDR2 SQIVND (reference sequence). Trimming removed 5 bases from V and 0 bases from J, with 10 bases in between. This CDR3 is 14 amino acids long. CDR3 in amino acids: CASSSGRMNTEAFF. The CDR3 DNA is TGTGCCAGTAGTTCGGGACGGATGAACACTGAAGCTTTCTTT.

This chain connects TRBV7-9 to TRBJ2-5; possible D gene TRBD2, 6 bases. V dropped 1 base and J dropped 4 bases, with 10 bases sitting between them. Per the germline V gene, CDR1 is SEHNR and CDR2 is FQNEAQ (reference sequence). The CDR3 has 14 amino acids. The CDR3 sequence is CASSLGRELETQYF. The DNA for the CDR3 is TGTGCCAGCAGCTTAGGACGGGAGTTAGAGACCCAGTACTTC.

The table lists this clone with a few counts. The J gene is TRBJ1-1, the V gene TRBV2, with a tentative D call TRBD1 (5 bases). The germline V and J ends were trimmed by 6 bases and 8 bases, with 25 bases remaining between them. The CDR3 has 16 residues. CDR1 is SNHLY, CDR2 FYNNEI, per germline. CDR3 protein: CASSHRSGARFSEAFF. CDR3 bases: TGTGCCAGCAGCCATCGCTCCGGGGCGAGATTTTCGGAAGCTTTCTTT.

This clone has a single count. V gene TRBV28 combines with J gene TRBJ2-3; no clear D gene. Germline V gene data show CDR1 as MDHEN and CDR2 as SYDVKM. V lost 7 bases and J lost 2, with 13 bases in between. This CDR3 has 14 residues. CDR3 protein: CASTISSFTDTQYF. Written as DNA, the CDR3 is TGTGCCAGCACAATTTCCTCCTTCACAGATACGCAGTATTTT. Full variable domain (outside the CDR3, taken from reference TRBV28 and TRBJ2-3): DVKVTQSSRYLVKRTGEKVFLECVQDMDHENMFWYRQDPGLGLRLIYFSYDVKMKEKGDIPEGYSVSREKKERFSLILESASTNQTSMYLCASTISSFTDTQYFGPGTRLTVL.

The chain is built from TRBV11-2 and TRBJ2-7; the D is unclear. The V gene lost 3 bases and the J gene lost 4 bases, with 16 bases spanning the gap. Germline V lookup: CDR1 SGHAT, CDR2 FQNNGV. The CDR3 consists of 15 residues. The CDR3 reads CASSFLSGTRYEQYF. DNA of the CDR3: TGTGCCAGCAGCTTCCTCTCGGGCACCCGGTACGAGCAGTACTTC. Filled out from reference TRBV11-2 and TRBJ2-7, the complete variable domain reads EAGVAQSPRYKIIEKRQSVAFWCNPISGHATLYWYQQILGQGPKLLIQFQNNGVVDDSQLPKDRFSAERLKGVDSTLKIQPAKLEDSAVYLCASSFLSGTRYEQYFGPGTRLTVT.

V usage is TRBV28 and J usage is TRBJ2-1; the D gene is possibly TRBD2 (6 bases). Germline V gene sequence: CDR1 MDHEN, CDR2 SYDVKM. There are 15 residues in the CDR3. V was clipped by 4 bases and J by 9 bases, with 19 bases between them. The CDR3 DNA follows: TGTGCCAGCAGTTCGACGGGACTCGATTACGGTGAGCAGTTCTTC. Amino acid sequence: CASSSTGLDYGEQFF.

The gene calls are TRBV19 and TRBJ1-2; 7 bases align to TRBD1. Germline CDR1 LNHDA, CDR2 SQIVND (reference sequence). V shed 3 bases, J shed 4 bases, and the junction held 14 bases outside the gene matches. CDR3 length: 17 amino acids. This chain's CDR3 is CASSIGLETGNAYGYTF. In DNA, the CDR3 is TGTGCCAGTAGTATCGGTCTGGAGACAGGGAATGCCTATGGCTACACCTTC. Filled out from reference TRBV19 and TRBJ1-2, the complete variable domain reads DGGITQSPKYLFRKEGQNVTLSCEQNLNHDAMYWYRQDPGQGLRLIYYSQIVNDFQKGDIAEGYSVSREKKESFPLTVTSAQKNPTAFYLCASSIGLETGNAYGYTFGSGTRLTVV.

This chain connects TRBV5-1 to TRBJ1-1; D ambiguous. The CDR3 has 12 residues. Per germline, CDR1 SGHRS and CDR2 YFSETQ. V shed 4 bases and J shed 7 bases, with 11 bases lying between them. The CDR3 loop is CASSPWNNEAFF. The CDR3 nucleotides are TGCGCCAGCAGCCCCTGGAATAATGAAGCTTTCTTT.

V usage is TRBV5-1 and J usage is TRBJ2-7; weak D call: TRBD2 (5 bases). The CDR3 length is 14 residues. From germline, CDR1 is SGHRS and CDR2 YFSETQ. The germline V and J ends were trimmed by 4 bases and 5 bases, with 16 bases remaining between them. Written as DNA, the CDR3 is TGCGCCAGCAGCCCGGCGAGGACTTCCAACGAGCAGTACTTC. Its translation: CASSPARTSNEQYF.